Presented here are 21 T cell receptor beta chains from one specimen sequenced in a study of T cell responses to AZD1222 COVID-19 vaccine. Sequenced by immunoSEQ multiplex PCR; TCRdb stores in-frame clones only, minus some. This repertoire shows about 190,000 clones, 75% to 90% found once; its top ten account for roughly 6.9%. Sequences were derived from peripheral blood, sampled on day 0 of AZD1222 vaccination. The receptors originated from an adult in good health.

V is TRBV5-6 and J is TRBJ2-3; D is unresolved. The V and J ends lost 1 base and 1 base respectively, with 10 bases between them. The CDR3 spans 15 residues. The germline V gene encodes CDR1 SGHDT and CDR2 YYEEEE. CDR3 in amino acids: CASSLLGIGTDTQYF. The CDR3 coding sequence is TGTGCCAGCAGCTTGTTGGGTATCGGCACAGATACGCAGTATTTT. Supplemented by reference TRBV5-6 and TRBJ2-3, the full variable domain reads DAGVTQSPTHLIKTRGQQVTLRCSPKSGHDTVSWYQQALGQGPQFIFQYYEEEERQRGNFPDRFSGHQFPNYSSELNVNALLLGDSALYLCASSLLGIGTDTQYFGPGTRLTVL.

DNA for the CDR3: TGTGCCAGCAGCTTAGCGACTAGCGGGTTCCAAGAGACCCAGTACTTC. Translating gives CASSLATSGFQETQYF. The chain has TRBV7-2 and TRBJ2-5; TRBD2 aligns across 10 bases. The V gene's germline CDR1 is SGHTA and CDR2 FQGNSA. V was clipped by 0 bases and J by 1 base; unmatched bases: 2. This CDR3 has 16 residues.

The CDR3 loop is CASSPDRPGYTF. As DNA, the CDR3 is TGTGCCAGCAGCCCCGACAGGCCCGGCTACACCTTC. The V call is TRBV6-6, the J call TRBJ1-2, with D perhaps TRBD1 (6 bases). V was trimmed by 6 bases and J by 8 bases, leaving 13 bases between them. The CDR3 is made up of 12 amino acids. In germline, CDR1 is MNHNY, CDR2 SVGAGI (reference sequence).

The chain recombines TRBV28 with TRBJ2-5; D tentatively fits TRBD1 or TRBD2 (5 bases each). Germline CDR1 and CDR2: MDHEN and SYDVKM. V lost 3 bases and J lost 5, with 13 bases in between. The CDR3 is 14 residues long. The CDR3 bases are TGTGCCAGCAGTTTCCTCGGGGCGTGGGAGACCCAGTACTTC. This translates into CASSFLGAWETQYF.

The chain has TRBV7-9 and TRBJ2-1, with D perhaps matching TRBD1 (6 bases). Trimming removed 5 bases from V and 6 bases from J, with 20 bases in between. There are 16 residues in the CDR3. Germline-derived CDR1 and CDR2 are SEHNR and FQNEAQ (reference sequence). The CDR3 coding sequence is TGTGCCAGCAGCCGACGCCCCGGGACAACCCCCAATGAGCAGTTCTTC. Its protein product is CASSRRPGTTPNEQFF.

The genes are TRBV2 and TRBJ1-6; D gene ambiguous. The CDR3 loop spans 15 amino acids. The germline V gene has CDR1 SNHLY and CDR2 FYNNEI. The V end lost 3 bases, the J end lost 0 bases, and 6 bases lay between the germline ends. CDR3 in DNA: TGTGCCAGCAGTGATGATCCCTCCTATAATTCACCCCTCCACTTT. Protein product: CASSDDPSYNSPLHF.

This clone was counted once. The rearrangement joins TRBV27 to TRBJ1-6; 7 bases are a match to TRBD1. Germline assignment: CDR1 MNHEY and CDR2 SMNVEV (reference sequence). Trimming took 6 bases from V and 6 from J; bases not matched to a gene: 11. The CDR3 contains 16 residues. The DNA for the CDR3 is TGTGCCAGCAGAGATTTGATCGGGACAGCTAATTCACCCCTCCACTTT. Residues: CASRDLIGTANSPLHF.

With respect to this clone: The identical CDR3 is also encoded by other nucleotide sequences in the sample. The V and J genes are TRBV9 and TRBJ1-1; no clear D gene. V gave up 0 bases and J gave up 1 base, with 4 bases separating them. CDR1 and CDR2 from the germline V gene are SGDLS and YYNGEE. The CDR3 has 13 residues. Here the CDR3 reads CASSVGTNTEAFF. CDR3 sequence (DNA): TGTGCCAGCAGCGTAGGGACGAACACTGAAGCTTTCTTT.

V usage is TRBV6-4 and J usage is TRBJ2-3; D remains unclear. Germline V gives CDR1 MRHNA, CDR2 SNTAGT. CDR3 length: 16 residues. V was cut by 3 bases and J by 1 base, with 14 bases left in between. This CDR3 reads CASSDRAGSGTDTQYF. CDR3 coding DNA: TGTGCCAGCAGTGATCGAGCAGGATCAGGCACAGATACGCAGTATTTT.

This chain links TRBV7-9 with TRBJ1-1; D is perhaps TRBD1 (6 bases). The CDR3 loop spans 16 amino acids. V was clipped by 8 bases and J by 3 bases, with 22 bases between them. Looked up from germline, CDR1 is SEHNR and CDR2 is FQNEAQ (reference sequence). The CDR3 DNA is TGTGCCAGCGCCAGGGGCAGCCTCGGGGGTTACACTGAAGCTTTCTTT. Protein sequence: CASARGSLGGYTEAFF.

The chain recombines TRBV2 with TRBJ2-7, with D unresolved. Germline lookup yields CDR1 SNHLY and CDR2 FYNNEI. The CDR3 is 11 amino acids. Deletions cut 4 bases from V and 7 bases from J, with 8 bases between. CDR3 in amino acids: CASSVSLEQYV. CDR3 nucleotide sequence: TGTGCCAGCAGTGTCAGCCTAGAGCAGTACGTC.

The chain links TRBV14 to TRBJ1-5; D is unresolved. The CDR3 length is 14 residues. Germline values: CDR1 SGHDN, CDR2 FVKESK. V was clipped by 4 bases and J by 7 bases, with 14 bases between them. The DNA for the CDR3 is TGTGCCAGCAGCCCGAACGGAGCAGTCCAGCCCCAGCATTTT. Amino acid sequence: CASSPNGAVQPQHF.

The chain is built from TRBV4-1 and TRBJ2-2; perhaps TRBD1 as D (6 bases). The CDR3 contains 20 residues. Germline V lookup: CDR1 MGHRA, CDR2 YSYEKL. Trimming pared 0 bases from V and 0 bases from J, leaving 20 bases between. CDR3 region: CASSQDQRTAYRSNTGELFF. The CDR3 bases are TGCGCCAGCAGCCAAGATCAGAGGACAGCTTACCGCTCGAACACCGGGGAGCTGTTTTTT.

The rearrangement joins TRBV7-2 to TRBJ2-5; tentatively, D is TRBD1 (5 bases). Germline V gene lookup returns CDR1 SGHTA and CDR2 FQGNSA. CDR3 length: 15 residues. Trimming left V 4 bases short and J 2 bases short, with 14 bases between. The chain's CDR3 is CASSSTRDRQETQYF. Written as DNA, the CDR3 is TGTGCCAGCAGCTCAACACGCGACAGACAAGAGACCCAGTACTTC.

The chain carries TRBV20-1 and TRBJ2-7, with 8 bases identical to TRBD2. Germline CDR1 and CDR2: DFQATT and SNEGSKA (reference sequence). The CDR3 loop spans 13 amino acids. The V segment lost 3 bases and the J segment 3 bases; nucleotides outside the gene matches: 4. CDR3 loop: CSASVAGYYEQYF. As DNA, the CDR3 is TGCAGTGCTAGTGTAGCGGGATACTACGAGCAGTACTTC.

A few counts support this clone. CDR3 residues: CASSLGRKITGELFF. DNA for the CDR3: TGTGCCAGCAGTTTAGGGCGGAAAATCACCGGGGAGCTGTTTTTT. This chain connects TRBV28 to TRBJ2-2; no reliable D call. The CDR3 is made up of 15 amino acids. V shed 2 bases and J shed 4 bases, with 11 bases lying between them. CDR1 is MDHEN and CDR2 is SYDVKM in the germline V gene.

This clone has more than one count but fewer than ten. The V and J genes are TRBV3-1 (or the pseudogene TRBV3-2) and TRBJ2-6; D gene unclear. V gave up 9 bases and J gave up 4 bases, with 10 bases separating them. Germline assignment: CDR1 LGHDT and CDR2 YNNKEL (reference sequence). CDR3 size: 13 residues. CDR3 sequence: CASTKLGANVLTF. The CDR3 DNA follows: TGTGCCAGTACAAAATTGGGGGCCAACGTCCTGACTTTC.

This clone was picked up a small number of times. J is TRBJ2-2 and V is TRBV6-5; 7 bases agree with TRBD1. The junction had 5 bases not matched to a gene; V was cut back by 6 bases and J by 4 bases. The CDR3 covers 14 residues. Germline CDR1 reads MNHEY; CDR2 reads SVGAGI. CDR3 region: CASRTGSTTGELFF. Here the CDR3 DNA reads TGTGCCAGCAGGACAGGGTCAACCACCGGGGAGCTGTTTTTT.

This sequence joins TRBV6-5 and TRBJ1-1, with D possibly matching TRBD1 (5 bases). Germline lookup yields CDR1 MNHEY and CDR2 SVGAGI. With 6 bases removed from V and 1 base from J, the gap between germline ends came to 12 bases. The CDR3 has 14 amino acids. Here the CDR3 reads CASSTRGRNTEAFF. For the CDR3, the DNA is TGTGCCAGCAGCACAAGGGGCCGGAACACTGAAGCTTTCTTT.

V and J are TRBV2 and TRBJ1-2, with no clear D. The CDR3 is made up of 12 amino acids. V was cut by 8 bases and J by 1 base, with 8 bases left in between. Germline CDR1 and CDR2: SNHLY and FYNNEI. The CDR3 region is CASGRINYGYTF. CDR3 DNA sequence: TGTGCCAGCGGGCGCATTAACTATGGCTACACCTTC.

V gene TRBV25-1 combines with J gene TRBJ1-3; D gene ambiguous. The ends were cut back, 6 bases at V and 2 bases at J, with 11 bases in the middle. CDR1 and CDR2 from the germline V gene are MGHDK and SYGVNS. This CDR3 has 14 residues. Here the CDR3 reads CASSWDGAGNTIYF. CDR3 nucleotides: TGTGCCAGCAGCTGGGATGGCGCTGGAAACACCATATATTTT.